This T cell receptor (beta chain) was profiled in a study of human T cells and chemical hapten exposure. TCRdb reanalysed the RACE reads using MiXCR and keeps one entry per CDR3 protein. The table includes 90,000 to 110,000 distinct CDR3 sequences, 9% to 9.5% detected once. General study findings and limits: Because they had alopecia, donors may respond immunologically unlike healthy people.

This clonotype was found many times. Its antigen remains unknown. This CDR3 has 15 residues. In germline, CDR1 is SGHDT, CDR2 YYEEEE. The V end was cut by 4 bases, the J end by 2 bases, with 15 bases between. Time point noted: patch test 2, 6 weeks after DPC sensitization. Stated treatment: therapeutic diphenylcyclopropenone sensitization with weekly scalp DPC. The sequencing here drew on whole blood, taken in connection with sensitization to the hapten diphenylcyclopropenone (DPC). The TCR sequence derives from a woman in her thirties or forties with alopecia areata. Some clones in this sample may be carry-over from other donors' samples. This sequence joins TRBV5-6 and TRBJ1-2; no clear D gene. In DNA form, the CDR3 reads TGTGCCAGCAGCACATGGGCAGGCGGAAACTATGGCTACACCTTC. Translation: CASSTWAGGNYGYTF.